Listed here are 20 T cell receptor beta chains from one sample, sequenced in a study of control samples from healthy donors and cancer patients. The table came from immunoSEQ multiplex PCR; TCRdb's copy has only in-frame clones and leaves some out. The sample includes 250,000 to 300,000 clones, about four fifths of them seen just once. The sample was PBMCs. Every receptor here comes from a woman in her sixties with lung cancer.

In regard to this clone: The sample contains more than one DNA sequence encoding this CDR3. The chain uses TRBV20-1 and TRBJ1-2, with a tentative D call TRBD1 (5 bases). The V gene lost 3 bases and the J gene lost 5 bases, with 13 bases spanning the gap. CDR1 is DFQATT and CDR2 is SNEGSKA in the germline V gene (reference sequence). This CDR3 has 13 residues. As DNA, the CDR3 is TGCAGTGCTAGTGGGGGAGGAAGGTATGGCTACACCTTC. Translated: CSASGGGRYGYTF.

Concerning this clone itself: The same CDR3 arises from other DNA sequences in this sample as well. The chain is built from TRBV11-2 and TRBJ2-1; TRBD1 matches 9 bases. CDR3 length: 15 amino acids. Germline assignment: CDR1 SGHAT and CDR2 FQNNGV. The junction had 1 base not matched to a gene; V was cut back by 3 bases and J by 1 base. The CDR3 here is CASSLDRGSYNEQFF. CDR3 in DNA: TGTGCCAGCAGCTTGGACAGGGGTTCCTACAATGAGCAGTTCTTC.

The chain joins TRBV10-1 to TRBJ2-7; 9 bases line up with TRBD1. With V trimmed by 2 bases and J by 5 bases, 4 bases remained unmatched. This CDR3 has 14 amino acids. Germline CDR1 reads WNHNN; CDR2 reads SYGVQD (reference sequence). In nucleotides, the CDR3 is TGCGCCAGCAGTGAGAGGACAGGGGTCAACGAGCAGTACTTC. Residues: CASSERTGVNEQYF.

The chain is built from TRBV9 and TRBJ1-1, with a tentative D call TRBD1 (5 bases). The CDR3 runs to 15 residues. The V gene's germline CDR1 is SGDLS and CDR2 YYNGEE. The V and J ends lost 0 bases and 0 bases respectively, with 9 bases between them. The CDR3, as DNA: TGTGCCAGCAGCGTAGGGGGACGGTTGAACACTGAAGCTTTCTTT. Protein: CASSVGGRLNTEAFF.

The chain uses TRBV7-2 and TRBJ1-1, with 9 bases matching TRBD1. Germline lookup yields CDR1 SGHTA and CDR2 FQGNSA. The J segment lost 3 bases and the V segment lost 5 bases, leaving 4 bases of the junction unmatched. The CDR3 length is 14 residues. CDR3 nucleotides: TGTGCCAGCAGCCGGAGGACAGGGGACACTGAAGCTTTCTTT. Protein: CASSRRTGDTEAFF.

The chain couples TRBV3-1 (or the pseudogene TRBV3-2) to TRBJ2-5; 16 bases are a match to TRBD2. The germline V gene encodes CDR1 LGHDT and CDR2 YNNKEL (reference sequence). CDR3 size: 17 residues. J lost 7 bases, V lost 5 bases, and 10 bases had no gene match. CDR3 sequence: CASSLQGLAGGPGTQYF. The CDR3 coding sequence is TGTGCCAGCAGCTTACAGGGACTAGCGGGGGGGCCAGGGACCCAGTACTTC.

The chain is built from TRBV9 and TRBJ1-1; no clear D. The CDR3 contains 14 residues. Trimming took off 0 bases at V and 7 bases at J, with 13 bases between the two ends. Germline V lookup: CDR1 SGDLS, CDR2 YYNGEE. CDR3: CASSVAGLKDEAFF. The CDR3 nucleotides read TGTGCCAGCAGCGTAGCGGGGTTGAAGGATGAAGCTTTCTTT.

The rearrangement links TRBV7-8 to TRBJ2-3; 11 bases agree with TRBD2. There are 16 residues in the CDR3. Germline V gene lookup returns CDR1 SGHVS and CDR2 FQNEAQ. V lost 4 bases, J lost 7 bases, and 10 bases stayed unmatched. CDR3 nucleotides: TGTGCCAGCAGCTATGAACTAGCGGGGGCCCTAAATACGCAGTATTTT. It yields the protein CASSYELAGALNTQYF.

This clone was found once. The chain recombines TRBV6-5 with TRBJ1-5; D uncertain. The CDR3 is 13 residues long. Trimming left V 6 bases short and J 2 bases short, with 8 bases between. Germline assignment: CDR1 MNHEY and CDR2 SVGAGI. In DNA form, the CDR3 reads TGTGCCAGCAGCGGGCTTGGCAATCAGCCCCAGCATTTT. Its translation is CASSGLGNQPQHF.

CDR3 residues: CASSNRDRAYNEQFF. In nucleotides, the CDR3 is TGTGCCAGTAGTAACCGGGACAGGGCCTACAATGAGCAGTTCTTC. The chain links TRBV19 to TRBJ2-1, with 9 positions matching TRBD1. CDR3 size: 15 residues. V lost 4 bases to trimming and J lost 2 bases; unmatched junction nucleotides: 3. Germline CDR1 LNHDA, CDR2 SQIVND (reference sequence). The full variable domain, its missing parts supplied by reference TRBV19 and TRBJ2-1, is DGGITQSPKYLFRKEGQNVTLSCEQNLNHDAMYWYRQDPGQGLRLIYYSQIVNDFQKGDIAEGYSVSREKKESFPLTVTSAQKNPTAFYLCASSNRDRAYNEQFFGPGTRLTVL.

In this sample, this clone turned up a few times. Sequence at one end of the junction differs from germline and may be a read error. CDR3 nucleotide sequence: TGTGCCAGCACCGTATCCGGGACTAGCGGATACAATGAGCAGTTCTTC. This sequence encodes CASTVSGTSGYNEQFF. The rearrangement uses TRBV9 and TRBJ2-1; 11 bases match TRBD2. CDR1 is SGDLS, CDR2 YYNGEE, per germline. The CDR3 runs 16 residues.

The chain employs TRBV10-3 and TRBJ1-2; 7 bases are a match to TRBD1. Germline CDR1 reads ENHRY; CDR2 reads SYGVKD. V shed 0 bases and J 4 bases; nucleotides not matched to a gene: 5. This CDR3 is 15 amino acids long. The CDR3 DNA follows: TGTGCCATCAGTGAGTCGGCAGGGGGAGGCTATGGCTACACCTTC. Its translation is CAISESAGGGYGYTF.

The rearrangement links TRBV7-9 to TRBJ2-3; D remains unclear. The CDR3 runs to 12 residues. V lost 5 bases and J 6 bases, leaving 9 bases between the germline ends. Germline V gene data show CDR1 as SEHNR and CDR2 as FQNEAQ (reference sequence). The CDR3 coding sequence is TGTGCCAGCAGCCGCTTACGGGATACGCAGTATTTT. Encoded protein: CASSRLRDTQYF.

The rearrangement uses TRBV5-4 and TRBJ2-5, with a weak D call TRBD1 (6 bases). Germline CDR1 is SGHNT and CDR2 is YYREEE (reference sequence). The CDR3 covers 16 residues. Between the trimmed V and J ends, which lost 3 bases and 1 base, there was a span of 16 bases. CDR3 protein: CASSSGPEGVQETQYF. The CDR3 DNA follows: TGTGCCAGCAGCTCCGGGCCCGAGGGGGTCCAAGAGACCCAGTACTTC.

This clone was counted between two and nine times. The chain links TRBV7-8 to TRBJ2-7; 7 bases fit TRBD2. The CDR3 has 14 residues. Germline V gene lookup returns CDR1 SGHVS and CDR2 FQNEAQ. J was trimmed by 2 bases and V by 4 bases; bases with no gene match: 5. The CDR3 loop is CASSSLAVTYEQYF. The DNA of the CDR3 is TGTGCCAGCAGCTCCCTAGCGGTTACCTACGAGCAGTACTTC.

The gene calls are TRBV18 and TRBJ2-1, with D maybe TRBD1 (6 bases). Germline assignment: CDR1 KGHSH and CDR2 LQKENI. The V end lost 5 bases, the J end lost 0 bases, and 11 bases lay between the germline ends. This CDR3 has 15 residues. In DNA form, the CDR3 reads TGTGCCAGCTCATGGACAGAAAGCTCCTACAATGAGCAGTTCTTC. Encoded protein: CASSWTESSYNEQFF. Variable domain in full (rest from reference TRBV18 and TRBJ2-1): NAGVMQNPRHLVRRRGQEARLRCSPMKGHSHVYWYRQLPEEGLKFMVYLQKENIIDESGMPKERFSAEFPKEGPSILRIQQVVRGDSAAYFCASSWTESSYNEQFFGPGTRLTVL.

CDR3 sequence (DNA): TGTGCCAGCACCCCAAGTGGGGGCTTAGGCAATCAGCCCCAGCATTTT. Translating it yields CASTPSGGLGNQPQHF. The rearrangement joins TRBV27 to TRBJ1-5, with a weak D call TRBD1 (6 bases). V was pared by 7 bases and J by 2 bases, with 18 bases between. CDR3 length: 16 amino acids. The germline V gene has CDR1 MNHEY and CDR2 SMNVEV (reference sequence).

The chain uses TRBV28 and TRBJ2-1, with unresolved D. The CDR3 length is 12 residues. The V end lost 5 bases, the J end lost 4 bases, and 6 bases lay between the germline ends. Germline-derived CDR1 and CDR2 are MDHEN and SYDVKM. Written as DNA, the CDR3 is TGTGCCAGCAGTGTTAATTACAATGAGCAGTTCTTC. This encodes CASSVNYNEQFF. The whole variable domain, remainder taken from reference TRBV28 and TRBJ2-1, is DVKVTQSSRYLVKRTGEKVFLECVQDMDHENMFWYRQDPGLGLRLIYFSYDVKMKEKGDIPEGYSVSREKKERFSLILESASTNQTSMYLCASSVNYNEQFFGPGTRLTVL.

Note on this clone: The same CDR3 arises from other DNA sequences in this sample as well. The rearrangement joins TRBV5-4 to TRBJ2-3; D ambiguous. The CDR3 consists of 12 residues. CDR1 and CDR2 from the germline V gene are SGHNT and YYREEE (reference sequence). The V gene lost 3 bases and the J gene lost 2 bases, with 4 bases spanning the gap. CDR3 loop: CASSSDTDTQYF. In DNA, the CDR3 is TGTGCCAGCAGCTCCGACACAGATACGCAGTATTTT.

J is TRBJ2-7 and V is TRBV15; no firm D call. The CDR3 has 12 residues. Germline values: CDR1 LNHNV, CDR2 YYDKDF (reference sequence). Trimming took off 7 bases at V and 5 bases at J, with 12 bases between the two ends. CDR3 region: CATMKDRDEQYF. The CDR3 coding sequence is TGTGCCACCATGAAGGACCGGGACGAGCAGTACTTC.